This is a list of T cell receptor beta chains from one sample in a study of cytomegalovirus exposure and HLA in healthy donors. Method: immunoSEQ multiplex PCR; TCRdb's copy keeps in-frame clones and lacks some. The table lists 150,000 to 200,000 clones, around 79% of them singletons. The sequencing input was PBMCs. These receptors originate from a woman between 45 and 65 years old in good health and CMV-seronegative. The CDR3 runs from the conserved cysteine through the conserved F or W. A D gene is named only where the DNA matches it firmly.

d_call v_call cdr3_aa
- TRBV5-6 CASSWGGALGTDTQYF
- TRBV7-9 CASSAQGQLAETQYF
TRBD1 TRBV19 CACRQGRATEAFF
- TRBV6-1 CASRMQYTGELFF
TRBD2 TRBV4-3 CASSQSAGRDEQFF
TRBD2 TRBV13 CASSRTSDLTDTQYF
TRBD1 TRBV9 CASSAPGQAGGSEQFF
- TRBV4-3 CASSQEQDSYNEQFF
TRBD1 TRBV6-1 CASSEILQGGNGYTF
- TRBV15 CATSRDPRDSMNTEAFF
TRBD1 TRBV5-6 CASSPMRTGGSYNEQFF
TRBD1 TRBV2 CASSRQGVANQPQHF
- TRBV30 CAWSVGGASSDTQYF
- TRBV23-1 CASTIDSIYYEQYF
- TRBV19 CASSLGLITDTQYF
TRBD2 TRBV6-1 CASSDPGRVQDEQYF
- TRBV28 CASRHGSYGYTF
TRBD1 TRBV18 CASSPGQGTGEAFF
TRBD2 TRBV4-3 CASSQDRGLAGVSYEQYF
TRBD2 TRBV7-9 CASSSQLAVYNEQFF
TRBD1 TRBV28 CASSRTMTGGKNTEAFF
- TRBV25-1 CASRNFRATEAFF
- TRBV7-9 CASRRQSNMNTEAFF
TRBD2 TRBV30 CAWSVAGANTGELFF
TRBD1 TRBV5-1 CASRTTGGNTEAFF
- TRBV28 CASSFSGQSYSNQPQHF
TRBD1 TRBV5-1 CASSLAGQGREKLFF
- TRBV5-4 CASSLGAASGNTIYF
- TRBV7-9 CASSLEGGVTEKLFF
TRBD2 TRBV6-6 CASSYFSGTSYEQYF
- TRBV30 CAWSVKGTQGWMAEAFF
TRBD1 TRBV6-7 CAIWDRGIQPQHF
TRBD1 TRBV2 CASSATTGGDYGYTF
- TRBV5-5 CASSLSTVMNTEAFF
- TRBV5-1 CASSRQDGTNGYTF
- TRBV11-2 CASSLYRDYGYTF
TRBD1 TRBV27 CASSSYPLPDRGRVSTEAFF
TRBD2 TRBV7-2 CASSLGTSGRFDEQFF
- TRBV7-2 CASSPLLWTNEKLFF
TRBD2 TRBV7-6 CASSLARGGPTSGANVLTF
- TRBV7-8 CASSSGEMNTEAFF
TRBD1 TRBV7-3 CASSRTGTGSYEQYF
TRBD1 TRBV6-5 CASRDAGQGAGKLFF
- TRBV28 CASSLTRNTEAFF
- TRBV6-5 CASSQIQVPRETQYF
- TRBV7-2 CASSPPRGDQYF
TRBD1 TRBV6-5 CASSRYVGGQVLITF
- TRBV2 CASNPGSMNTEAFF
- TRBV4-3 CASSQDFGTPSYEQYF
- TRBV7-2 CASSSPGLVGGYTF